The 16 T cell receptor beta chains below were found in one sample sequenced in a study of beta chain features in type 1 diabetes. Reverse transcription of all isolated RNA meant that expressed TCRB transcripts were sequenced. Method: immunoSEQ multiplex PCR; TCRdb's copy keeps in-frame clones and lacks some. This sample yields fewer than 20,000 clones, of which approximately 50% are seen a single time; less than 0.55% belongs to the top ten. The sample taken for sequencing was stem cell memory CD4+ T cells from blood. The receptors here all came from a woman aged 18 to 35 in good health.

The genes are TRBV12-5 and TRBJ1-5; TRBD1 agrees at 8 bases. This CDR3 spans 17 amino acids. Trimming at V came to 0 bases and at J to 0 bases, leaving 4 bases not matched to a gene. Germline CDR1 LGHNT, CDR2 FRNRAP. CDR3 residues: CASGLVVTGGSNQPQHF. The CDR3 DNA sequence: TGTGCTAGTGGTTTGGTCGTCACAGGGGGTAGCAATCAGCCCCAGCATTTT.

The genes are TRBV5-4 and TRBJ2-1, with unresolved D. The CDR3 length is 12 residues. Trimming took off 2 bases at V and 10 bases at J, with 10 bases between the two ends. In germline, CDR1 is SGHNT, CDR2 YYREEE (reference sequence). CDR3 in DNA: TGTGCCAGCAGCTTAGTACGACTGGAGCAGTTCTTC. Translated, it gives CASSLVRLEQFF.

This clone is termed medium-sized. V is TRBV18 and J is TRBJ2-3; D call uncertain. CDR1 is KGHSH and CDR2 is LQKENI in the germline V gene. V lost 1 base, J lost 6 bases, and 8 bases lay in between. This CDR3 spans 13 amino acids. The CDR3 protein is CASSPLTWDTQYF. The CDR3, as DNA: TGTGCCAGCTCACCACTGACTTGGGATACGCAGTATTTT.

This clone was observed a handful of times. The chain couples TRBV2 to TRBJ2-7; D may be TRBD1 (7 bases). CDR1 is SNHLY, CDR2 FYNNEI, per germline. V lost 8 bases, J lost 1 base, and 15 bases lay in between. The CDR3 is 14 residues long. CDR3: CASQGRDRSYEQYF. CDR3 coding DNA: TGTGCCAGCCAGGGGCGGGACAGATCCTACGAGCAGTACTTC. The whole variable domain, remainder taken from reference TRBV2 and TRBJ2-7, is EPEVTQTPSHQVTQMGQEVILRCVPISNHLYFYWYRQILGQKVEFLVSFYNNEISEKSEIFDDQFSVERPDGSNFTLKIRSTKLEDSAMYFCASQGRDRSYEQYFGPGTRLTVT.

The chain combines TRBV7-2 with TRBJ1-1, with TRBD1 identical over 11 bases. Unmatched junction bases numbered 6, after V lost 5 bases and J lost 4 bases. CDR1 is SGHTA, CDR2 FQGNSA, per germline. The CDR3 loop spans 15 amino acids. The CDR3 reads CASSPDRGLGTEAFF. CDR3 in DNA: TGTGCCAGCAGCCCGGACAGGGGGCTGGGCACTGAAGCTTTCTTT.

This chain connects TRBV29-1 to TRBJ2-7, with TRBD1 matching over 7 bases. The V segment lost 7 bases and the J segment 2 bases; nucleotides outside the gene matches: 8. Germline lookup yields CDR1 SQVTM and CDR2 ANQGSEA. The length of the CDR3 is 13 residues. CDR3 residues: CSAHQGTAYEQYF. The CDR3 DNA reads TGCAGCGCCCATCAAGGGACAGCCTACGAGCAGTACTTC.

The V call is TRBV11-2, the J call TRBJ2-1; maybe TRBD1 (5 bases). The germline V and J ends were trimmed by 1 base and 2 bases, with 9 bases remaining between them. The CDR3 loop spans 15 amino acids. Germline assignment: CDR1 SGHAT and CDR2 FQNNGV. In DNA form, the CDR3 reads TGTGCCAGCAGCTTAGCCCGACAGACCTACAATGAGCAGTTCTTC. This encodes CASSLARQTYNEQFF.

In this sample, this clone turned up a few times. The V call is TRBV5-5, the J call TRBJ2-5, with a weak D call TRBD2 (6 bases). Germline loops: CDR1 SGHKS, CDR2 YYEKEE (reference sequence). Trimming left V 0 bases short and J 7 bases short, with 16 bases between. The CDR3 is 15 amino acids. CDR3 DNA: TGTGCCAGCAGCTTGGAACCCTCGGGGCGGGGGACCCAGTACTTC. This translates into CASSLEPSGRGTQYF.

This sequence joins TRBV13 and TRBJ2-7; D perhaps matches TRBD2 (6 bases). Looked up from germline, CDR1 is PRHDT and CDR2 is FYEKMQ (reference sequence). The CDR3 totals 13 residues. V lost 3 bases and J lost 1, with 7 bases in between. The CDR3 region has the DNA TGTGCCAGCAGCTTTCGGGGGTCCTACGAGCAGTACTTC. This translates into CASSFRGSYEQYF.

The rearrangement joins TRBV7-9 to TRBJ1-1; TRBD1 matches at 7 bases. The ends lost 5 bases at V and 1 base at J; junction bases unmatched: 1. The CDR3 is 13 residues long. The germline CDR1 and CDR2 sequences are SEHNR and FQNEAQ (reference sequence). CDR3 amino acids: CASSRTGNTEAFF. The CDR3 nucleotides are TGTGCCAGCAGCCGGACAGGGAACACTGAAGCTTTCTTT.

This sequence joins TRBV5-6 and TRBJ2-1; TRBD2 matches at 12 bases. The CDR3 is 19 residues long. CDR1 and CDR2 from the germline V gene are SGHDT and YYEEEE. V dropped 1 base and J dropped 1; count of bases not matched to a gene: 9. The CDR3 nucleotides are TGTGCCAGCAGCTTGTACCTAGCGGGGGGGCCTTCGTCCTACAATGAGCAGTTCTTC. Translated, it gives CASSLYLAGGPSSYNEQFF.

The chain employs TRBV11-2 and TRBJ2-3; weak D call: TRBD1 (6 bases). Germline V lookup: CDR1 SGHAT, CDR2 FQNNGV. V gave up 3 bases and J gave up 0 bases, with 10 bases separating them. The CDR3 runs 15 residues. The CDR3 sequence is CASSLPGASTDTQYF. Written as DNA, the CDR3 is TGTGCCAGCAGCTTGCCAGGGGCTAGCACAGATACGCAGTATTTT.

The rearrangement joins TRBV5-1 to TRBJ2-1, with 8 bases fitting TRBD1. J was trimmed by 8 bases and V by 9 bases; bases with no gene match: 10. CDR3 length: 13 amino acids. Germline V CDR1 and CDR2: SGHRS, YFSETQ. CDR3 region: CATQRQGTHEQFF. DNA for the CDR3: TGCGCCACCCAGAGACAGGGGACGCATGAGCAGTTCTTC.

A few counts support this clone. The rearrangement links TRBV7-6 to TRBJ2-1; 10 bases map to TRBD2. J gave up 12 bases and V 5 bases, and 25 bases lay outside the gene matches. Germline lookup yields CDR1 SGHVS and CDR2 FNYEAQ. CDR3 length equals 19 residues. Written as DNA, the CDR3 is TGTGCCAGCAGCCTTTATAGCTTACATTCCTCCAGACTAGCGGGCGGGCAGTTCTTC. Encoded protein: CASSLYSLHSSRLAGGQFF.

This clone was seen a handful of times. V is TRBV27 and J is TRBJ2-6, with a possible D match to TRBD1 (6 bases). CDR1 MNHEY and CDR2 SMNVEV come from the germline V gene (reference sequence). Trimming removed 4 bases from V and 0 bases from J, with 10 bases in between. The CDR3 loop spans 16 amino acids. This chain's CDR3 is CASSSGQLSGANVLTF. CDR3 bases: TGTGCCAGCAGTTCGGGACAACTCTCTGGGGCCAACGTCCTGACTTTC.

The chain combines TRBV7-3 with TRBJ1-1; D is undetermined. Trimming removed 2 bases at V and 0 bases at J, with 10 bases between. This CDR3 region has 15 residues. Per the germline V gene, CDR1 is SGHTA and CDR2 is FQGTGA. In nucleotides, the CDR3 is TGTGCCAGCAGCTTAGAGGGTGGGGTGAACACTGAAGCTTTCTTT. As protein: CASSLEGGVNTEAFF.